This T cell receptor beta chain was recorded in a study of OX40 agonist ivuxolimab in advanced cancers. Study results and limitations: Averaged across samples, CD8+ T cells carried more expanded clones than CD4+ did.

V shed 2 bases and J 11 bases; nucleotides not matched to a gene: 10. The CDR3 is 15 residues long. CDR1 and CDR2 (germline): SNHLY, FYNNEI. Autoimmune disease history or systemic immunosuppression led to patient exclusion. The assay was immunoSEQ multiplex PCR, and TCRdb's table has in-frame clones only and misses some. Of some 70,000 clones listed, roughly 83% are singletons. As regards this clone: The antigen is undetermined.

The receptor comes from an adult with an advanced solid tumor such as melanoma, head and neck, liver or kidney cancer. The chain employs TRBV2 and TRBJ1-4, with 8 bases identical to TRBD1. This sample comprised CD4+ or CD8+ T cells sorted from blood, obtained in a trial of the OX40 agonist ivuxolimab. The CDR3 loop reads CASSETSTGAGKLFF. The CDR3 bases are TGTGCCAGCAGTGAAACGTCGACAGGGGCTGGGAAACTGTTTTTT.